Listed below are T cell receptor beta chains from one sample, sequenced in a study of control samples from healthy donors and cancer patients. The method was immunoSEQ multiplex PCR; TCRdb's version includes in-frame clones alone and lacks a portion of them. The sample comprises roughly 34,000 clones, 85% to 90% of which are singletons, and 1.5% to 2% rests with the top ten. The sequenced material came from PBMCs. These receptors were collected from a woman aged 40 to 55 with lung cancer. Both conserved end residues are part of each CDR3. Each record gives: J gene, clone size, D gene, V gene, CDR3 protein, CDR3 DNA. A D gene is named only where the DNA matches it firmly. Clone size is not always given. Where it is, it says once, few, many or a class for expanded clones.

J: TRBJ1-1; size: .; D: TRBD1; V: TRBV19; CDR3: CASSPTGWNTEAFF; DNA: TGTGCCAGTAGCCCGACAGGGTGGAACACTGAAGCTTTCTTT
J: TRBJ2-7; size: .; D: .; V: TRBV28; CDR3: CASSFNVGWYEQYF; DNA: TGTGCCAGCAGTTTTAACGTAGGGTGGTACGAGCAGTACTTC
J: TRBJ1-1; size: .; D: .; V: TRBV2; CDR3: CASSEVQTRTPTTEAFF; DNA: TGTGCCAGCAGTGAAGTGCAAACGCGAACCCCGACCACTGAAGCTTTCTTT
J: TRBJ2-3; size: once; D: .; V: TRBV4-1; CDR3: CASSQDPQRATDTQYF; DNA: TGCGCCAGCAGCCAAGATCCCCAACGGGCTACAGATACGCAGTATTTT
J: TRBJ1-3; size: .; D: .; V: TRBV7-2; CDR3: CASSLVGGNTIYF; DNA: TGTGCCAGCAGCTTAGTAGGTGGAAACACCATATATTTT
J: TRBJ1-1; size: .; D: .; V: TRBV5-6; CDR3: CASSLAGDTEAFF; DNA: TGTGCCAGCAGCTTGGCGGGGGACACTGAAGCTTTCTTT
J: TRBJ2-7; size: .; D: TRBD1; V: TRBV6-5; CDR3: CASSYGQGENWYF; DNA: TGTGCCAGCAGTTACGGACAGGGGGAGAATTGGTACTTC
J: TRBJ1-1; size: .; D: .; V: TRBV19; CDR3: CASSQQGGTEAFF; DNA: TGTGCCAGTAGCCAACAGGGAGGGACTGAAGCTTTCTTT
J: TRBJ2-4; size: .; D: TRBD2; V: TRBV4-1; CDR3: CASSQGNAGGILRNIQYF; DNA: TGCGCCAGCAGCCAAGGCAATGCGGGGGGGATCCTTCGCAACATTCAGTACTTC
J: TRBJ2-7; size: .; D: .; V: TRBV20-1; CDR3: CSARNYEQYF; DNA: TGCAGTGCCCGCAACTACGAGCAGTACTTC
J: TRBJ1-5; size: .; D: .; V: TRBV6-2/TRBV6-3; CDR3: CASSYGREIQPQHF; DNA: TGTGCCAGCAGTTACGGGAGGGAAATTCAGCCCCAGCATTTT